This TCR beta chain emerged from a study of OX40 agonist ivuxolimab in advanced cancers. Samples of blood were obtained at baseline, on cycle 4 day 1, and on cycle 7 day 1. Libraries were prepared by immunoSEQ multiplex PCR; TCRdb keeps only in-frame clonotypes and omits some of them. The table has tens of thousands of clones, roughly 84% seen once. V was pared by 7 bases and J by 9 bases, with 20 bases between. In germline, CDR1 is SGHRS, CDR2 YFSETQ. The CDR3 extends over 14 amino acids. The starting material was CD4+ or CD8+ T cells sorted from blood, obtained in a trial of the OX40 agonist ivuxolimab. The sequence was obtained from an adult with an advanced solid tumor such as melanoma, head and neck, liver or kidney cancer. This sequence joins TRBV5-1 and TRBJ2-1; D possibly matches TRBD1 or TRBD2 (6 bases each). CDR3 coding DNA: TGCGCCAGCCGGGGGCCTAGGGGTAAGGGTGAGCAGTTCTTC. Its protein product is CASRGPRGKGEQFF.